This TCR beta chain was found in a study of blood T cells in healthy people across ages. The CDR3 length is 13 residues. Per the germline V gene, CDR1 is MNHNY and CDR2 is SVGAGI (reference sequence). The V and J ends lost 5 bases and 8 bases respectively, with 15 bases between them. A minimum of 7 million PBMCs was isolated per sample. The use of a sample-barcoded 5' primer and a J-beta primer mix characterized a second PCR of about 7 to 12 cycles. A single record per CDR3 protein comes from TCRdb applying MiXCR to the 5' RACE reads. Seen here are about 670,000 distinct CDR3 sequences, 40% to 65% observed once, and the top ten hold 13%.

Material: blood. The receptor was isolated from an elderly woman in good health. The chain couples TRBV6-6 to TRBJ1-2, with no clear D. The CDR3 region is CASSRTAREGYTF. CDR3 nucleotide sequence: TGTGCCAGCAGTCGGACCGCCCGGGAAGGCTACACCTTC.